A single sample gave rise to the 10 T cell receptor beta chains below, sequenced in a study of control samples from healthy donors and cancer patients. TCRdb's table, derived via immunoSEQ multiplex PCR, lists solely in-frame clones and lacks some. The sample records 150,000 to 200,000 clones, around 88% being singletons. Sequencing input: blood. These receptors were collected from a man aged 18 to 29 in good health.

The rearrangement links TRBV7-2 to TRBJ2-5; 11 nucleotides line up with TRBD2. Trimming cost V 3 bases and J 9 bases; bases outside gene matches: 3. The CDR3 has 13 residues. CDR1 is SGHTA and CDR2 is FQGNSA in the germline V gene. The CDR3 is CASSFPSGGPQYF. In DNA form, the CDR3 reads TGTGCCAGCAGCTTCCCTAGCGGGGGGCCCCAGTACTTC. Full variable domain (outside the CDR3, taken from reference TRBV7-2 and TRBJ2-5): GAGVSQSPSNKVTEKGKDVELRCDPISGHTALYWYRQSLGQGLEFLIYFQGNSAPDKSGLPSDRFSAERTGGSVSTLTIQRTQQEDSAVYLCASSFPSGGPQYFGPGTRLLVL.

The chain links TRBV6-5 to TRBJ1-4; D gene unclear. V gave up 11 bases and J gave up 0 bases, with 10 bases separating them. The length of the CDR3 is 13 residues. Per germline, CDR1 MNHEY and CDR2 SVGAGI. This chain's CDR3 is CACSGATNEKLFF. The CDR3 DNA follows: TGTGCCTGCTCTGGCGCAACTAATGAAAAACTGTTTTTT.

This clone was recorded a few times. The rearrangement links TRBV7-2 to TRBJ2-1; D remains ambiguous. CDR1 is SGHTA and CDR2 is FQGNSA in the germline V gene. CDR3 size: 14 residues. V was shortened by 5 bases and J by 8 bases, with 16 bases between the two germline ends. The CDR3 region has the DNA TGTGCCAGCAGCCCGGACCTGGGGTCGGATGAGCAGTTCTTC. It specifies CASSPDLGSDEQFF.

Here the CDR3 reads CASCPGPSGSPLHF. In DNA form, the CDR3 reads TGCGCCAGCTGTCCGGGGCCTTCGGGTTCACCCCTCCACTTT. J is TRBJ1-6 and V is TRBV4-3, with D possibly matching TRBD1 (5 bases). The germline V gene encodes CDR1 LGHNA and CDR2 YSLEER. The CDR3 spans 14 residues. The germline V and J ends were trimmed by 8 bases and 9 bases, with 17 bases remaining between them.

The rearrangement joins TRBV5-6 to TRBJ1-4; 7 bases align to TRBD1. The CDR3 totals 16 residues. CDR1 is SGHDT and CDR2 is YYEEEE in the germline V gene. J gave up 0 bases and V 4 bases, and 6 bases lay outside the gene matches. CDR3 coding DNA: TGTGCCAGCAGCGGAGGACAGGTTGCAACTAATGAAAAACTGTTTTTT. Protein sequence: CASSGGQVATNEKLFF.

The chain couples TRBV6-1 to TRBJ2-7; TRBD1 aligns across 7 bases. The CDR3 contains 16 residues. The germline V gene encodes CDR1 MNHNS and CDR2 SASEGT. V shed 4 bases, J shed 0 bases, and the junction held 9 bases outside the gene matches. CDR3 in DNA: TGTGCCAGCAGTGGGGGACAGCCGGCAGACTCCTACGAGCAGTACTTC. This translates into CASSGGQPADSYEQYF.

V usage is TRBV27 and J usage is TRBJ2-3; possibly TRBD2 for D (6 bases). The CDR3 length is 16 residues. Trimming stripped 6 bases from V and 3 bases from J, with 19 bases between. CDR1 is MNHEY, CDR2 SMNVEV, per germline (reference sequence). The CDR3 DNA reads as TGTGCCAGCAGCCGAATGAGGGACTTTCCGACAGATACGCAGTATTTT. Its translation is CASSRMRDFPTDTQYF.

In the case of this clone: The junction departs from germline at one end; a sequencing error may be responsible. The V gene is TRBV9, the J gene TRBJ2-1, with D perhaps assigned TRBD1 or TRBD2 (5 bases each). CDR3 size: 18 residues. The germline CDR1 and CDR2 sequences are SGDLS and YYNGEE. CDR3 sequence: CTSSVGAGQRGVGNEQFF. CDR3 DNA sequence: TGTACCAGCAGCGTAGGGGCAGGGCAGAGGGGTGTGGGCAATGAGCAGTTCTTC.

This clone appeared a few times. The CDR3 DNA reads as TGTGCCAGCAGCCAAGCGAGGGCCTGGGGCTACACCTTC. Its protein product is CASSQARAWGYTF. The chain recombines TRBV14 with TRBJ1-2, with D unresolved. The CDR3 is 13 amino acids. V was clipped by 1 base and J by 8 bases, with 11 bases between them. Per the germline V gene, CDR1 is SGHDN and CDR2 is FVKESK. Full variable domain (remainder filled in from reference TRBV14 and TRBJ1-2): EAGVTQFPSHSVIEKGQTVTLRCDPISGHDNLYWYRRVMGKEIKFLLHFVKESKQDESGMPNNRFLAERTGGTYSTLKVQPAELEDSGVYFCASSQARAWGYTFGSGTRLTVV.

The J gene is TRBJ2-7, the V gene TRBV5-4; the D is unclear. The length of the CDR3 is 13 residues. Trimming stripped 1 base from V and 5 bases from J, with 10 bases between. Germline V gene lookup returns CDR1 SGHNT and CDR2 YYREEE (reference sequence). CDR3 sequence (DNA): TGTGCCAGCAGCTTGTCACAGCTAAACGAGCAGTACTTC. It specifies CASSLSQLNEQYF.